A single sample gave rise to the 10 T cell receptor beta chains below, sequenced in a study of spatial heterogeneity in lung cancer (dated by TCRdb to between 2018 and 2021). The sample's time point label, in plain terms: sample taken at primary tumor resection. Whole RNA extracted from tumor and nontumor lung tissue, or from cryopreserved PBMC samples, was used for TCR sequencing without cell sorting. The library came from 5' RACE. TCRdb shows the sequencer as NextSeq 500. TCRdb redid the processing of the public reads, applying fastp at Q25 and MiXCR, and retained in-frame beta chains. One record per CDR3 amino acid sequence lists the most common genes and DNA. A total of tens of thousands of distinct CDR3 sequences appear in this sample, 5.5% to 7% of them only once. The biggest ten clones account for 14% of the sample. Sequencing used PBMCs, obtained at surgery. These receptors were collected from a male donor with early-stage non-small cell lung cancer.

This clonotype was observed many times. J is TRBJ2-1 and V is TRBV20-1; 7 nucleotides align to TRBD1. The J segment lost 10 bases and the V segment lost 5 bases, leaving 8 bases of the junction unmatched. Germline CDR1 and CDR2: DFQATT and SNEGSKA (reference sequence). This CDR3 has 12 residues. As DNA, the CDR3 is TGCAGTGCTCCCCCCGACAGGGAAGAGCAGTTCTTC. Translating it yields CSAPPDREEQFF.

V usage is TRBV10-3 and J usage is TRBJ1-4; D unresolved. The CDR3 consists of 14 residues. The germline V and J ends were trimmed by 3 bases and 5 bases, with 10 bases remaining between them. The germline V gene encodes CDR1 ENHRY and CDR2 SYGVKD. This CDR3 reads CAISDAIRNEKLFF. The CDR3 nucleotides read TGTGCCATCAGTGATGCGATTAGAAATGAAAAACTGTTTTTT.

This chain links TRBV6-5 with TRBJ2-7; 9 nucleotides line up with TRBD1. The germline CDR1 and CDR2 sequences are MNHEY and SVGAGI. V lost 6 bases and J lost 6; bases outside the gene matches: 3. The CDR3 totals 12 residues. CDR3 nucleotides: TGTGCCAGCAGGATGACAGGGGGCGAGCAGTACTTC. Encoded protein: CASRMTGGEQYF.

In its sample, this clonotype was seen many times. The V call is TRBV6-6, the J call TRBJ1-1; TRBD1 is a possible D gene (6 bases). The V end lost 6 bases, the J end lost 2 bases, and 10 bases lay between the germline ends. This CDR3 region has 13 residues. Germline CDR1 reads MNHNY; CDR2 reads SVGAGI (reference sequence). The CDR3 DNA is TGTGCCAGCAGGCAGGGGATAAACACTGAAGCTTTCTTT. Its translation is CASRQGINTEAFF.

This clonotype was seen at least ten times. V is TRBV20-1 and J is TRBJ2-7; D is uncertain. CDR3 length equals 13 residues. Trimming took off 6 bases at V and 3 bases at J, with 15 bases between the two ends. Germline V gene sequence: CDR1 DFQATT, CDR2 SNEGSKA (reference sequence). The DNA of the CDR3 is TGCAGTGCAGCCCCGGACGGTATCTACGAGCAGTACGTC. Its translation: CSAAPDGIYEQYV.

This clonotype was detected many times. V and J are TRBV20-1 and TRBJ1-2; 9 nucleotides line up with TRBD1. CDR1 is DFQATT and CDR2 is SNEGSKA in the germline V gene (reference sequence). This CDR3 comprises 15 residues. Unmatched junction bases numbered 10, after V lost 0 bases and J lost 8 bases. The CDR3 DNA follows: TGCAGTGCTAGAGATCTCCGGACAGGGGCCAGGGGCTACACCTTC. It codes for CSARDLRTGARGYTF.

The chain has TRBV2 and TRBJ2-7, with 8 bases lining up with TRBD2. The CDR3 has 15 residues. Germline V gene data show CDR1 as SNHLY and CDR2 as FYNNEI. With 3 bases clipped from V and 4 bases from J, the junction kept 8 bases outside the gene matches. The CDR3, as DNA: TGTGCCAGCAGTGATCTGAGCGGGAGCGCTTACGAGCAGTACTTC. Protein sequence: CASSDLSGSAYEQYF.

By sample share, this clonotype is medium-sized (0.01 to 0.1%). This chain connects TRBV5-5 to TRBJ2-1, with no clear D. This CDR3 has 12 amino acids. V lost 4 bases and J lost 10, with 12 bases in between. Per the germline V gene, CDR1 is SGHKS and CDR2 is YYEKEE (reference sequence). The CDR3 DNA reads TGTGCCAGCAGCCCTCATGGGCAGGAGCAGTTCTTC. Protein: CASSPHGQEQFF.

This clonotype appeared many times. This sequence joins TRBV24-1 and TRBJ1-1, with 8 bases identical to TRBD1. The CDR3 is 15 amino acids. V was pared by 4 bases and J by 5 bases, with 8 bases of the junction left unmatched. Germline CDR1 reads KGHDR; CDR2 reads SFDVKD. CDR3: CATSDPGQGRTEAFF. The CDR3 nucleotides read TGTGCCACCAGTGACCCTGGACAGGGAAGGACTGAAGCTTTCTTT.

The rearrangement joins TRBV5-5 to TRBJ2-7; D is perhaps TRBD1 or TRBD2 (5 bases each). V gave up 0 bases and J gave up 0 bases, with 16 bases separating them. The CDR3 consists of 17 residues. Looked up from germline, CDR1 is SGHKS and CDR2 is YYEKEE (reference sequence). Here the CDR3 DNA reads TGTGCCAGCAGCTTGGATCCCCGGGGACCCTCCTCCTACGAGCAGTACGTC. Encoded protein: CASSLDPRGPSSYEQYV.